Listed here is a single TCR beta chain. This record comes from a study of a mutant IDH1 vaccine in newly diagnosed glioma. Background on the study: Most patients had received both radiotherapy and temozolomide, the prior options being radiotherapy, temozolomide, or both.

The protocol was immunoSEQ multiplex PCR, while the TCRdb copy is restricted to in-frame clones and leaves out a portion. The sample yields tens of thousands of clones, around 93% seen once. V was pared by 6 bases and J by 3 bases, with 12 bases between. This CDR3 contains 14 residues. Germline V gives CDR1 MDHEN, CDR2 SYDVKM. The time point: baseline, week 1 (first vaccination visit). The treatment denotes: pre-vaccination baseline after standard-of-care therapy. The receptor comes from a man aged 40-50 years with glioma. The chain links TRBV28 to TRBJ1-5; tentative D call: TRBD1 (6 bases). The sequences come from PBMCs, collected from a glioma patient treated with radiotherapy, temozolomide or both. CDR3 region: CASSPGQVNQPQHF. In DNA, the CDR3 is TGTGCCAGCAGCCCGGGACAAGTCAATCAGCCCCAGCATTTT.